The 30 T cell receptor beta chains reported below all come from one sample, sequenced in a study of T cell changes during pregnancy in multiple sclerosis. Using immunoSEQ multiplex PCR, the repertoire was profiled, and TCRdb retains in-frame clones only, with some absent. In the table there are 15,000 to 20,000 clones, approximately 90% of which are singletons. Material: CD8+ T cells from peripheral blood mononuclear cells, obtained in the third trimester of pregnancy. These receptor sequences come from a female donor in good health, enrolled as a control in a pregnancy study.

This chain links TRBV4-2 with TRBJ2-5; 7 nucleotides align to TRBD1. Germline CDR1 reads LGHNA; CDR2 reads YNFKEQ. There are 15 residues in the CDR3. J gave up 0 bases and V 3 bases, and 4 bases lay outside the gene matches. CDR3 sequence: CASSQRTGDQETQYF. CDR3 DNA sequence: TGTGCCAGCAGCCAGAGAACAGGGGACCAAGAGACCCAGTACTTC.

The chain combines TRBV4-3 with TRBJ1-3; no firm D call. V was clipped by 6 bases and J by 8 bases, with 11 bases between them. The CDR3 consists of 12 residues. The V gene's germline CDR1 is LGHNA and CDR2 YSLEER. CDR3 region: CASRSPGDTIYF. The CDR3 DNA reads TGCGCCAGCAGATCCCCCGGGGACACCATATATTTT.

The J gene is TRBJ2-7, the V gene TRBV7-6; 7 nucleotides agree with TRBD1. The CDR3 has 13 residues. Trimming took 3 bases from V and 4 from J; bases not matched to a gene: 3. Germline CDR1 and CDR2: SGHVS and FNYEAQ. Here the CDR3 DNA reads TGTGCCAGCAGCTTGGGGACAGCATACGAGCAGTACTTC. As protein: CASSLGTAYEQYF.

The V call is TRBV28, the J call TRBJ2-5, with D unresolved. Near its end, the DNA agrees better with TRBJ2-7, so the J call may be wrong. The CDR3 contains 12 residues. The germline V gene encodes CDR1 MDHEN and CDR2 SYDVKM. The CDR3, as DNA: TGTGCCAGCAGTCCTATTACCTACGAGCAGTACTTC. Translation gives CASSPITYEQYF.

The chain carries TRBV4-1 and TRBJ1-1, with 7 positions matching TRBD1. In germline, CDR1 is MGHRA, CDR2 YSYEKL. This CDR3 has 13 residues. The trim removed 1 base at V and 6 bases at J, leaving 2 bases unmatched. The CDR3 region has the DNA TGCGCCAGCAGCCAAGGACAGGGCTCTGAAGCTTTCTTT. The encoded protein is CASSQGQGSEAFF.

The chain links TRBV4-3 to TRBJ2-7; 7 positions agree with TRBD1. CDR3 length: 16 amino acids. CDR1 is LGHNA and CDR2 is YSLEER in the germline V gene. The junction had 10 bases not matched to a gene; V was cut back by 0 bases and J by 5 bases. The CDR3 protein is CASSQDRTGRIHEQYF. The CDR3 bases are TGCGCCAGCAGCCAAGATCGGACAGGTCGTATCCACGAGCAGTACTTC.

V and J are TRBV7-9 and TRBJ2-5; D gene uncertain. This CDR3 is built from 13 residues. Germline values: CDR1 SEHNR, CDR2 FQNEAQ (reference sequence). Trimming removed 4 bases from V and 3 bases from J, with 9 bases in between. The CDR3: CASSSGLEETQYF. As DNA, the CDR3 is TGTGCCAGCAGCTCAGGTCTGGAAGAGACCCAGTACTTC.

The V and J genes are TRBV7-3 and TRBJ2-1; TRBD2 matches 7 bases. CDR3 length: 16 amino acids. CDR1 and CDR2 (germline): SGHTA, FQGTGA. With V trimmed by 5 bases and J by 5 bases, 12 bases remained unmatched. Here the CDR3 DNA reads TGTGCCAGCAGCCTCATGGGGGGGGGTCGGGACAATGAGCAGTTCTTC. Translated: CASSLMGGGRDNEQFF.

The chain employs TRBV4-3 and TRBJ2-1; a weak D match, TRBD1 (6 bases). CDR3 size: 14 residues. The V end was cut by 0 bases, the J end by 7 bases, with 10 bases between. Germline V lookup: CDR1 LGHNA, CDR2 YSLEER. This CDR3 reads CASSQERQGNEQFF. The CDR3 region has the DNA TGCGCCAGCAGCCAAGAACGCCAGGGGAATGAGCAGTTCTTC.

The V call is TRBV13, the J call TRBJ2-7, with D perhaps TRBD2 (5 bases). CDR3 length: 15 residues. CDR1 is PRHDT, CDR2 FYEKMQ, per germline (reference sequence). V dropped 5 bases and J dropped 2 bases, with 16 bases sitting between them. The CDR3 nucleotides read TGTGCCAGCAGCACCACGGGGAGATATCCCTACGAGCAGTACTTC. Encoded protein: CASSTTGRYPYEQYF.

This chain joins TRBV11-2 and TRBJ2-7, with 7 nucleotides matching TRBD1. CDR3 length equals 16 residues. CDR1 and CDR2 from the germline V gene are SGHAT and FQNNGV. Germline trimming cut 3 bases from V and 5 bases from J; bases unmatched to any gene: 13. DNA for the CDR3: TGTGCCAGCAGCTTGCCGACAGGGTTCAGTTTCGACGAGCAGTACTTC. Its translation: CASSLPTGFSFDEQYF.

A single count supports this clone. The CDR3 DNA follows: TGTGCCAGCAACAACCTTGGACGGGAGGGCTACACCTTC. It translates to CASNNLGREGYTF. This chain joins TRBV9 and TRBJ1-2; D unresolved. CDR3 length equals 13 residues. Germline CDR1 and CDR2: SGDLS and YYNGEE. The germline V and J ends were trimmed by 6 bases and 8 bases, with 17 bases remaining between them.

The chain uses TRBV25-1 and TRBJ2-2, with TRBD1 identical over 7 bases. This CDR3 is 18 amino acids long. Germline assignment: CDR1 MGHDK and CDR2 SYGVNS. The J segment lost 6 bases and the V segment lost 5 bases, leaving 18 bases of the junction unmatched. The DNA for the CDR3 is TGTGCCAGCAGTCCAATCCCTCGTTCGACAGGGTGGGCCGGGGAGCTGTTTTTT. It translates to CASSPIPRSTGWAGELFF.

In its sample, this clone is medium-sized (0.01 to 0.1%). The chain is built from TRBV5-8 and TRBJ2-1, with D possibly being TRBD1 (6 bases). The ends were cut back, 1 base at V and 6 bases at J, with 20 bases in the middle. The V gene's germline CDR1 is SGHTS and CDR2 YDEGEE. CDR3 length: 17 amino acids. The CDR3, as DNA: TGTGCCAGCAGCTTGTCCCTGGGCAGGGGTTGGGGCAATGAGCAGTTCTTC. Its translation is CASSLSLGRGWGNEQFF.

This chain joins TRBV19 and TRBJ1-1, with TRBD1 identical over 9 bases. This CDR3 is 15 amino acids long. J gave up 4 bases and V 5 bases, and 8 bases lay outside the gene matches. Germline V gives CDR1 LNHDA, CDR2 SQIVND (reference sequence). The CDR3 loop reads CASSRLRDRVTEAFF. The CDR3 DNA is TGTGCCAGTAGTCGACTTAGGGACAGGGTCACTGAAGCTTTCTTT.

Relative to its sample, this clone is medium-sized (0.01 to 0.1%). This chain joins TRBV19 and TRBJ1-1; 7 bases line up with TRBD1. Germline lookup yields CDR1 LNHDA and CDR2 SQIVND (reference sequence). This CDR3 region has 16 residues. Unmatched junction bases numbered 12, after V lost 5 bases and J lost 3 bases. As DNA, the CDR3 is TGTGCCAGTAGTCCGCGGGACAGTAGGAGGGACACTGAAGCTTTCTTT. Amino acid sequence: CASSPRDSRRDTEAFF.

The CDR3 DNA follows: TGTGCCAGCACCGCTAGCAGGGGTAGGAATGAAAAACTGTTTTTT. Translating gives CASTASRGRNEKLFF. The chain links TRBV6-6 to TRBJ1-4; perhaps TRBD1 as D (6 bases). The CDR3 consists of 15 residues. Germline CDR1 MNHNY, CDR2 SVGAGI (reference sequence). V lost 7 bases and J lost 5, with 17 bases in between.

The chain recombines TRBV9 with TRBJ2-1; 8 bases are a match to TRBD2. This CDR3 is 16 amino acids long. J lost 7 bases, V lost 0 bases, and 9 bases had no gene match. Germline V gene lookup returns CDR1 SGDLS and CDR2 YYNGEE. CDR3 in amino acids: CASSVGGALAGNEQFF. The CDR3 DNA reads TGTGCCAGCAGCGTAGGCGGAGCCCTAGCGGGTAATGAGCAGTTCTTC.

CDR3 region: CATSSATGMPQHF. The CDR3 DNA follows: TGTGCCACCAGCAGTGCTACAGGGATGCCCCAGCATTTT. The chain has TRBV15 and TRBJ1-5; a possible D gene is TRBD1 (6 bases). V was clipped by 3 bases and J by 9 bases, with 12 bases between them. Germline values: CDR1 LNHNV, CDR2 YYDKDF (reference sequence). This CDR3 is built from 13 residues.

The chain combines TRBV7-3 with TRBJ2-1, with TRBD2 matching over 9 bases. Per the germline V gene, CDR1 is SGHTA and CDR2 is FQGTGA. The CDR3 has 15 residues. J was trimmed by 2 bases and V by 2 bases; bases with no gene match: 1. This CDR3 is CASSLGGGAYNEQFF. CDR3 in DNA: TGTGCCAGCAGCTTAGGCGGGGGGGCCTACAATGAGCAGTTCTTC.

The rearrangement links TRBV27 to TRBJ1-1; the D gene is possibly TRBD1 (6 bases). V was clipped by 0 bases and J by 5 bases, with 10 bases between them. The CDR3 runs to 14 residues. Germline loops: CDR1 MNHEY, CDR2 SMNVEV (reference sequence). CDR3 nucleotide sequence: TGTGCCAGCAGTTTATCGGTGACAGGTACTGAAGCTTTCTTT. This sequence encodes CASSLSVTGTEAFF.

The J gene is TRBJ1-2, the V gene TRBV9; the D is unclear. CDR1 SGDLS and CDR2 YYNGEE come from the germline V gene. The V and J ends lost 4 bases and 8 bases respectively, with 9 bases between them. The CDR3 is made up of 11 amino acids. The CDR3 sequence is CASSRREGYTF. The CDR3 coding sequence is TGTGCCAGCAGCCGCCGTGAGGGCTACACCTTC.

This chain joins TRBV7-6 and TRBJ2-1; 7 bases are a match to TRBD1. The germline CDR1 and CDR2 sequences are SGHVS and FNYEAQ. The trim removed 4 bases at V and 1 base at J, leaving 7 bases unmatched. CDR3 length equals 16 residues. CDR3 residues: CASSSHRGPSYNEQFF. DNA of the CDR3: TGTGCCAGCAGCTCACACAGGGGCCCTTCCTACAATGAGCAGTTCTTC.

The rearrangement joins TRBV4-2 to TRBJ2-2; maybe TRBD2 (6 bases). Germline CDR1 reads LGHNA; CDR2 reads YNFKEQ. Between the trimmed V and J ends, which lost 0 bases and 5 bases, there was a span of 10 bases. The CDR3 is made up of 15 amino acids. The CDR3 DNA sequence: TGTGCCAGCAGCCAAGATATGGGGGGAACCGGGGAGCTGTTTTTT. Protein product: CASSQDMGGTGELFF.

This chain joins TRBV6-6 and TRBJ2-1; 7 bases line up with TRBD2. This CDR3 spans 12 amino acids. V trimming: 8 bases; J trimming: 3 bases; junction bases outside the gene matches: 1. The germline V gene has CDR1 MNHNY and CDR2 SVGAGI (reference sequence). CDR3 DNA: TGTGCCAGCCGCGGGGGCTACAATGAGCAGTTCTTC. Translation gives CASRGGYNEQFF.

This clone has only one observation. The chain recombines TRBV11-2 with TRBJ2-7; 8 bases agree with TRBD2. With 3 bases clipped from V and 1 base from J, the junction kept 5 bases outside the gene matches. The germline V gene encodes CDR1 SGHAT and CDR2 FQNNGV. The CDR3 is 15 residues long. Here the CDR3 DNA reads TGTGCCAGCAGCTTTTCGGGGGGGGCATCCTACGAGCAGTACTTC. It codes for CASSFSGGASYEQYF.

The gene calls are TRBV10-3 and TRBJ1-1; 7 positions match TRBD1. The V gene's germline CDR1 is ENHRY and CDR2 SYGVKD. CDR3 length: 14 residues. The V segment lost 6 bases and the J segment 0 bases; nucleotides outside the gene matches: 4. The DNA of the CDR3 is TGTGCCATCAGCAGAGGGGGCTTGAACACTGAAGCTTTCTTT. Translation: CAISRGGLNTEAFF.

The V gene is TRBV6-4, the J gene TRBJ2-6, with D perhaps matching TRBD1 (5 bases). CDR1 MRHNA and CDR2 SNTAGT come from the germline V gene. The CDR3 loop spans 23 amino acids. V lost 2 bases to trimming and J lost 0 bases, with 29 bases between them. The CDR3 protein is CASSDSKGHISLILDSGANVLTF. The CDR3 DNA follows: TGTGCCAGCAGTGACAGCAAGGGGCACATTAGCCTCATCCTTGACTCTGGGGCCAACGTCCTGACTTTC.

J is TRBJ2-7 and V is TRBV10-3; D call uncertain. The CDR3 runs to 12 residues. V shed 4 bases and J shed 2 bases, with 6 bases lying between them. Germline V gives CDR1 ENHRY, CDR2 SYGVKD. In DNA, the CDR3 is TGTGCCATCAGTGGTAGTGCCTACGAGCAGTACTTC. This translates into CAISGSAYEQYF.

The chain couples TRBV5-8 to TRBJ1-2; no reliable D call. The V gene's germline CDR1 is SGHTS and CDR2 YDEGEE. Trimming left V 0 bases short and J 6 bases short, with 15 bases between. This CDR3 region has 15 residues. The CDR3 reads CASSLGSAGFDGYTF. Written as DNA, the CDR3 is TGTGCCAGCAGCTTGGGGTCTGCGGGATTCGATGGCTACACCTTC.